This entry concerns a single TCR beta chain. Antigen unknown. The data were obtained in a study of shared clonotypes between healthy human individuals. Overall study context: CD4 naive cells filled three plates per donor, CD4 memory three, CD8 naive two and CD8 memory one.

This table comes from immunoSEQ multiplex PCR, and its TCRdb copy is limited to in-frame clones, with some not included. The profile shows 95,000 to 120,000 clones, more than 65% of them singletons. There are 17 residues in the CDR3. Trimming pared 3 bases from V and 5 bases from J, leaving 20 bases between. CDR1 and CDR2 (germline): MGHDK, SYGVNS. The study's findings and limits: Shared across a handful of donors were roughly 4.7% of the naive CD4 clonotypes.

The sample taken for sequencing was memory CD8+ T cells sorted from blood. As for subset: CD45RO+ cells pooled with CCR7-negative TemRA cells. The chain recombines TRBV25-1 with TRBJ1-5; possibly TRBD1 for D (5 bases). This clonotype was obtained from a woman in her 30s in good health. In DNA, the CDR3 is TGTGCCAGCAGTGACTCAGACCGGGACCCGGGCGATCAGCCCCAGCATTTT. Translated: CASSDSDRDPGDQPQHF.